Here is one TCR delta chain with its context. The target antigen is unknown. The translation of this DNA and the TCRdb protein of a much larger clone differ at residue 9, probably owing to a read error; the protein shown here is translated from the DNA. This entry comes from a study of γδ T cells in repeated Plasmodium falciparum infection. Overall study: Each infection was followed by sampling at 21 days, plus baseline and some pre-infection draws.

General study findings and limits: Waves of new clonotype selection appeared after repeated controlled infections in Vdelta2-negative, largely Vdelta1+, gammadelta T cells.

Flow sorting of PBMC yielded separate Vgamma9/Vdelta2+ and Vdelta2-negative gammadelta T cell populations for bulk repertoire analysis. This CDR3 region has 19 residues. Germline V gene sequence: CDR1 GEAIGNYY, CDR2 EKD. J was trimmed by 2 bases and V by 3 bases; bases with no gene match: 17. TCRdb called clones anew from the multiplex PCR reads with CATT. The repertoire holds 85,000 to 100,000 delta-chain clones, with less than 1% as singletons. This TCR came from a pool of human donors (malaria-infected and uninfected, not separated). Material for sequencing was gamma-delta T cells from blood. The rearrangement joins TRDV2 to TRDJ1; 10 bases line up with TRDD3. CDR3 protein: CACDQLGDAGPVRTDKLIF. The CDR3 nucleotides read TGTGCCTGTGACCAACTGGGGGATGCCGGGCCGGTAAGGACCGATAAACTCATCTTT.